This T cell receptor (beta chain) is drawn from a study of cytomegalovirus exposure and HLA in healthy donors. Background on the study: HLA-typed donors were the source of approximately 85 million unique TCRs, which an early data release held. Across some 400 genotyped donors, around 82% landed in the Caucasian-associated ancestry cluster.

Use of 60 Vbeta and 13 Jbeta primers characterized the PCR. Clones were read by immunoSEQ multiplex PCR, and TCRdb kept only the in-frame ones, dropping some. The data show about 68,000 clones, approximately 78% seen once. At collection, donors were nominally healthy, but unrecorded immune exposures were probable. Study-wide results and caveats: Over 150 TCR beta chains were listed as cytomegalovirus-associated.

The sample holds a few counts of this clone. Its antigen is still unknown. The CDR3 runs to 16 residues. Trimming took off 4 bases at V and 1 base at J, with 11 bases between the two ends. Germline V gene sequence: CDR1 LNHDA, CDR2 SQIVND (reference sequence). Sequencing used PBMCs. The sequence was obtained from a human donor in good health. The chain joins TRBV19 to TRBJ2-6; TRBD1 might be the D (5 bases). CDR3 DNA sequence: TGTGCCAGTAGTAGGGGCCAGGCGTCTGGGGCCAACGTCCTGACTTTC. It specifies CASSRGQASGANVLTF.